This T cell receptor (beta chain) was retrieved from a study of cytomegalovirus exposure and HLA in healthy donors. Study findings and constraints: HLA-A and HLA-B allele assignments for most subjects were reportedly predicted accurately using TCR beta sequences.

Trimming removed 3 bases at V and 4 bases at J, with 17 bases between. CDR1 and CDR2 from the germline V gene are SGDLS and YYNGEE. The CDR3 covers 16 residues. To note about this clone: Its specificity is not known.

The PCR used 60 Vbeta and 13 Jbeta primers. The assay was immunoSEQ multiplex PCR, and TCRdb's table has in-frame clones only and misses some. This table has over 120,000 clones, 60% to 80% appearing once. The material sequenced was PBMCs. The source is a male donor in good health and CMV-seronegative. The J gene is TRBJ1-3, the V gene TRBV9; tentative D call: TRBD1 (5 bases). CDR3 in amino acids: CASSGYRQTVGNTIYF. The CDR3 DNA follows: TGTGCCAGCAGCGGATACCGACAGACAGTCGGAAACACCATATATTTT.